This T cell receptor (beta chain) was captured by sequencing in a study of response to subunit inactivated influenza vaccine. This clonotype was detected a few times. Using its own MiXCR run on the RT-PCR reads, TCRdb lists one record per CDR3 protein. In the table there are 500,000 to 550,000 distinct CDR3 sequences, approximately 7.2% of which are singletons. The CDR3 extends over 12 amino acids. V lost 5 bases and J 1 base, leaving 5 bases between the germline ends. This material consisted of PBMCs from blood, taken less than 30 months after vaccination. This sequence joins TRBV12-3 or TRBV12-4 and TRBJ2-5; D gene ambiguous. The source of this sequence is a man between 50 and 75 years old who received an inactivated influenza vaccine. CDR3 sequence: CASSTSQETQYF. The CDR3 DNA follows: TGTGCCAGCAGTACGAGCCAAGAGACCCAGTACTTC.